This passage covers 23 T cell receptor beta chains from one sample sequenced in a study of T-cell reconstitution after alpha-beta-depleted transplantation in children. Unique molecular identifiers were used in preparing the TCRbeta library. TCRdb recomputed calls from the PCR reads with MiXCR, one row per CDR3 protein. Among 500,000 to 750,000 distinct CDR3 sequences listed, more than 20% were seen once. The sample in question was PBMCs, obtained before TCRalphabeta/CD19-depleted stem cell transplant. All receptors come from a boy in the first two years of life with Wiskott-Aldrich syndrome, due to receive a stem cell transplant.

Many counts were recorded for this clonotype. The chain uses TRBV6-1 and TRBJ2-3; 9 bases match TRBD2. The germline V gene encodes CDR1 MNHNS and CDR2 SASEGT. CDR3 length equals 16 residues. The V segment lost 8 bases and the J segment 4 bases; nucleotides outside the gene matches: 13. This CDR3 is CASSDRLAGRSDTQYF. Here the CDR3 DNA reads TGTGCCAGCTCTGATCGGCTAGCGGGAAGGTCAGATACGCAGTATTTT.

The gene calls are TRBV5-5 and TRBJ2-5, with 11 positions matching TRBD2. CDR1 SGHKS and CDR2 YYEKEE come from the germline V gene (reference sequence). V shed 1 base, J shed 5 bases, and the junction held 7 bases outside the gene matches. The CDR3 totals 16 residues. CDR3 DNA sequence: TGTGCCAGCAGCTTGTCTAGCGGGAGGATTGCGGAGACCCAGTACTTC. This sequence encodes CASSLSSGRIAETQYF.

This chain joins TRBV19 and TRBJ2-1; 8 bases are shared with TRBD2. V lost 0 bases to trimming and J lost 4 bases; unmatched junction nucleotides: 5. Germline loops: CDR1 LNHDA, CDR2 SQIVND (reference sequence). The CDR3 sequence is 16 residues long. In DNA, the CDR3 is TGTGCCAGTAGTATAGATAACAGCGGGAGTTACAATGAGCAGTTCTTC. Amino acid sequence: CASSIDNSGSYNEQFF.

The chain uses TRBV4-2 and TRBJ1-4; a possible D gene is TRBD1 (5 bases). Germline values: CDR1 LGHNA, CDR2 YNFKEQ. The CDR3 extends over 16 amino acids. Trimming removed 1 base at V and 0 bases at J, with 9 bases between. Here the CDR3 reads CASSQGQSPTNEKLFF. CDR3 in DNA: TGTGCCAGCAGCCAAGGACAGAGCCCAACTAATGAAAAACTGTTTTTT.

In its sample, this clonotype was seen a few times. This chain connects TRBV7-8 to TRBJ2-1, with D tentatively TRBD2 (5 bases). This CDR3 has 17 residues. Germline V gives CDR1 SGHVS, CDR2 FQNEAQ. The germline V and J ends were trimmed by 5 bases and 0 bases, with 17 bases remaining between them. The CDR3 sequence: CASSPQRLRSSYNEQFF. The CDR3 coding sequence is TGTGCCAGCAGCCCACAGCGGCTTAGAAGCTCCTACAATGAGCAGTTCTTC.

V usage is TRBV20-1 and J usage is TRBJ2-2, with D perhaps TRBD1 or TRBD2 (5 bases each). Trimming pared 2 bases from V and 13 bases from J, leaving 23 bases between. The CDR3 covers 15 residues. Per germline, CDR1 DFQATT and CDR2 SNEGSKA (reference sequence). The CDR3 region is CSARSWGPPLHRLFF. The CDR3 DNA is TGCAGTGCTAGAAGCTGGGGACCACCGCTTCACCGGCTGTTTTTT.

This clonotype came up a few times. V and J are TRBV27 and TRBJ2-3, with unresolved D. V was cut by 4 bases and J by 6 bases, with 14 bases left in between. In germline, CDR1 is MNHEY, CDR2 SMNVEV (reference sequence). This CDR3 region has 14 residues. CDR3 residues: CASSSNLKLDTQYF. CDR3 nucleotide sequence: TGTGCCAGCAGTTCCAACCTCAAGCTCGATACGCAGTATTTT.

This clonotype was counted a few times. The V gene is TRBV29-1, the J gene TRBJ1-1; D call uncertain. Germline lookup yields CDR1 SQVTM and CDR2 ANQGSEA. This CDR3 has 13 amino acids. The V end was cut by 7 bases, the J end by 0 bases, with 12 bases between. DNA for the CDR3: TGCAGCGGGCAGGAGAACATGAACACTGAAGCTTTCTTT. Its protein is CSGQENMNTEAFF. The variable domain in full, completed from reference TRBV29-1 and TRBJ1-1, reads SAVISQKPSRDICQRGTSLTIQCQVDSQVTMMFWYRQQPGQSLTLIATANQGSEATYESGFVIDKFPISRPNLTFSTLTVSNMSPEDSSIYLCSGQENMNTEAFFGQGTRLTVV.

The V call is TRBV5-1, the J call TRBJ2-7; D might be TRBD1 or TRBD2, each matching 5 bases. Deletions cut 0 bases from V and 1 base from J, with 17 bases between. CDR3 length equals 17 residues. Germline V gene lookup returns CDR1 SGHRS and CDR2 YFSETQ. CDR3 in DNA: TGCGCCAGCAGCTTGGGGCCCGGGACGACGGTTTCCTACGAGCAGTACTTC. This translates into CASSLGPGTTVSYEQYF.

V and J are TRBV28 and TRBJ1-2; D not certain. Germline CDR1 and CDR2: MDHEN and SYDVKM. V lost 2 bases and J lost 6, with 7 bases in between. The CDR3 has 12 residues. The CDR3 region is CASSLARNGYTF. In DNA, the CDR3 is TGTGCCAGCAGTTTAGCGCGTAATGGCTACACCTTC.

Here the CDR3 DNA reads TGTGCCAGCAGTTTATCGGTCGCTAGCCGAAGGGGAGAGCAGTACTTC. This sequence encodes CASSLSVASRRGEQYF. The V call is TRBV27, the J call TRBJ2-7, with D perhaps assigned TRBD1 or TRBD2 (5 bases each). Per the germline V gene, CDR1 is MNHEY and CDR2 is SMNVEV (reference sequence). Between the trimmed V and J ends, which lost 0 bases and 7 bases, there was a span of 19 bases. This CDR3 has 16 amino acids.

The chain combines TRBV6-1 with TRBJ2-7; 13 nucleotides line up with TRBD2. Trimming cost V 7 bases and J 5 bases; bases outside gene matches: 2. The germline V gene has CDR1 MNHNS and CDR2 SASEGT. The CDR3 runs to 13 residues. The CDR3 loop is CASMGLAGNEQYF. CDR3 coding DNA: TGTGCCAGCATGGGACTAGCGGGAAACGAGCAGTACTTC.

This clonotype has just a few counts. The chain links TRBV15 to TRBJ2-1; either TRBD1 or TRBD2 may supply D (6 bases each). Trimming pared 3 bases from V and 4 bases from J, leaving 13 bases between. This CDR3 is 15 amino acids long. Germline-derived CDR1 and CDR2 are LNHNV and YYDKDF (reference sequence). The CDR3 loop is CATSSPWGAYNEQFF. DNA of the CDR3: TGTGCCACCAGCAGCCCCTGGGGGGCATACAATGAGCAGTTCTTC.

The table lists this clonotype with a few counts. The chain combines TRBV20-1 with TRBJ1-2, with 8 bases lining up with TRBD1. Germline V lookup: CDR1 DFQATT, CDR2 SNEGSKA (reference sequence). The CDR3 loop spans 15 amino acids. V lost 3 bases and J lost 7; bases outside the gene matches: 13. The CDR3 DNA reads TGCAGTGCTAGCGACAGGGGCGAGAGGACGGCTGGCTACACCTTC. Encoded protein: CSASDRGERTAGYTF.

CDR3: CASSSTRAAGSHEQYF. CDR3 nucleotides: TGTGCCAGCTCATCTACGCGAGCTGCAGGGTCCCACGAGCAGTACTTC. The rearrangement links TRBV18 to TRBJ2-7; perhaps TRBD1 as D (5 bases). CDR1 and CDR2 (germline): KGHSH, LQKENI. Deletions cut 5 bases from V and 5 bases from J, with 22 bases between. This CDR3 is built from 16 residues.

This clonotype occurred a few times. V usage is TRBV7-2 and J usage is TRBJ2-1; D unresolved. CDR1 SGHTA and CDR2 FQGNSA come from the germline V gene. V lost 5 bases and J 1 base, leaving 9 bases between the germline ends. This CDR3 has 14 amino acids. The CDR3 DNA is TGTGCCAGCAGCCTAGAGCCTTCCTACAATGAGCAGTTCTTC. Residues: CASSLEPSYNEQFF.

This clonotype was seen a few times. J is TRBJ2-1 and V is TRBV20-1; D may be TRBD2 (6 bases). V dropped 6 bases and J dropped 4 bases, with 13 bases sitting between them. The CDR3 totals 13 residues. Germline CDR1 reads DFQATT; CDR2 reads SNEGSKA (reference sequence). CDR3 sequence reads: CSALATGYNEQFF. The DNA of the CDR3 is TGCAGTGCGCTAGCGACTGGATACAATGAGCAGTTCTTC.

This clonotype was seen a handful of times. This CDR3 is CSVGNSGSNEQFF. CDR3 coding DNA: TGCAGCGTTGGTAATAGCGGGAGCAATGAGCAGTTCTTC. The chain combines TRBV29-1 with TRBJ2-1; 9 nucleotides agree with TRBD2. This CDR3 region has 13 residues. Germline CDR1 and CDR2: SQVTM and ANQGSEA. J gave up 6 bases and V 4 bases, and 4 bases lay outside the gene matches.

The gene calls are TRBV12-3 or TRBV12-4 and TRBJ2-1; TRBD2 matches 7 bases. The CDR3 is made up of 13 amino acids. J was trimmed by 7 bases and V by 7 bases; bases with no gene match: 7. Here the CDR3 reads CASNRDYDNEQFF. The CDR3 nucleotides are TGTGCCAGCAACCGGGACTACGATAATGAGCAGTTCTTC.

The CDR3 nucleotides are TGTGCCAGCAGCTTATCCGACCGAGAATTTAGCTCCTACGAGCAGTACTTC. It is translated as CASSLSDREFSSYEQYF. This chain links TRBV7-9 with TRBJ2-7; no clear D. Trimming removed 2 bases from V and 0 bases from J, with 17 bases in between. CDR1 and CDR2 (germline): SEHNR, FQNEAQ (reference sequence). The CDR3 is made up of 17 amino acids.

This chain joins TRBV12-3 or TRBV12-4 and TRBJ2-2; D not certain. V was shortened by 2 bases and J by 6 bases, with 7 bases between the two germline ends. The CDR3 consists of 13 residues. The CDR3 DNA follows: TGTGCCAGCAGTTTACGTGGGTCCGGGGAGCTGTTTTTT. Protein product: CASSLRGSGELFF.

The chain combines TRBV4-2 with TRBJ1-4; TRBD1 is a possible D gene (6 bases). CDR3 length: 20 amino acids. Germline V gene sequence: CDR1 LGHNA, CDR2 YNFKEQ. Trimming pared 0 bases from V and 1 base from J, leaving 21 bases between. The CDR3 region has the DNA TGTGCCAGCAGCCAAGACCCCCAACAGGGCGTAGGACGAACTAATGAAAAACTGTTTTTT. Translated, it gives CASSQDPQQGVGRTNEKLFF.

On this clonotype: Relative to the germline gene, one junction end is altered; a read error may explain this. The CDR3 here is CASRELAGGDTGQLFF. The DNA of the CDR3 is TGCGCCAGCAGAGAACTAGCGGGAGGGGACACCGGGCAGCTGTTTTTT. The gene calls are TRBV5-1 and TRBJ2-2, with 13 positions matching TRBD2. The CDR3 loop spans 16 amino acids. Germline loops: CDR1 SGHRS, CDR2 YFSETQ.